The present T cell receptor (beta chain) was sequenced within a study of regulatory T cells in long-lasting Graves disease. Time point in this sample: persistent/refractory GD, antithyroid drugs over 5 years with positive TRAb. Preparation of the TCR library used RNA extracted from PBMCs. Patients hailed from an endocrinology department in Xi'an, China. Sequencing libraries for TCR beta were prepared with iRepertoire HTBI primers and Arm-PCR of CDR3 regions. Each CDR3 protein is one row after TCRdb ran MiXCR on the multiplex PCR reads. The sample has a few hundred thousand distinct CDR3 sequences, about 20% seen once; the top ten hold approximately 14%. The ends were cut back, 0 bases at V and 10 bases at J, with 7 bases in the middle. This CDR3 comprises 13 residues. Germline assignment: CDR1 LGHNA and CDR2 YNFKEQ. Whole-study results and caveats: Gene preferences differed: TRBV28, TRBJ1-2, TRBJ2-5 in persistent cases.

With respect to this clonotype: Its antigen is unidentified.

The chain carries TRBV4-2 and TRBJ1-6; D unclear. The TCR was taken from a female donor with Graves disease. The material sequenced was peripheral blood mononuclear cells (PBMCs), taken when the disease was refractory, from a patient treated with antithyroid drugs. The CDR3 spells CASSQDTWSPLHF. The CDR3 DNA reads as TGTGCCAGCAGCCAAGATACGTGGTCACCCCTCCACTTT.